This T cell receptor beta chain was observed in a study of T cell responses to AZD1222 COVID-19 vaccine. The germline V and J ends were trimmed by 1 base and 3 bases, with 14 bases remaining between them. This CDR3 contains 16 residues. The germline V gene encodes CDR1 LNHDA and CDR2 SQIVND (reference sequence). The study's findings and limits: Spike regions recognized by vaccine-associated CD4 TCRs spanned the protein, led by 160-218 and 743-854.

Repertoires were generated with immunoSEQ multiplex PCR, while TCRdb's copy carries only in-frame clones and drops some. The repertoire holds about 160,000 clones, with about 91% as singletons. Concerning this clone: The target antigen is unknown.

The TCR was taken from an adult who received the AZD1222 COVID-19 vaccine. The sequencing here drew on peripheral blood, taken 28 days after the second AZD1222 dose. The chain combines TRBV19 with TRBJ2-3; D possibly corresponds to TRBD2 (5 bases). DNA for the CDR3: TGTGCCAGTAGTATAGGTCTGCGGGTGCCAACAGATACGCAGTATTTT. Protein sequence: CASSIGLRVPTDTQYF.